The 27 T cell receptor beta chains in this list originate from one sample, sequenced in a study of shared clonotypes between healthy human individuals. Libraries were prepared by immunoSEQ multiplex PCR; TCRdb keeps only in-frame clonotypes and omits some of them. The sample has some 2,400,000 clones; approximately 95% are singletons. Source material: naive CD4+ T cells sorted from blood. As to subset: CD45RA+ positively selected. These receptors were collected from a young man in good health.

The chain is built from TRBV5-6 and TRBJ2-1; D is possibly TRBD1 (6 bases). V lost 2 bases, J lost 6 bases, and 15 bases lay in between. This CDR3 is built from 15 residues. Germline V CDR1 and CDR2: SGHDT, YYEEEE. The CDR3 bases are TGTGCCAGCAGCTTCCGACAGGTCCACTTCAATGAGCAGTTCTTC. This codes for CASSFRQVHFNEQFF.

This chain links TRBV6-1 with TRBJ1-1, with no clear D. The CDR3 is 17 residues long. Trimming stripped 3 bases from V and 1 base from J, with 18 bases between. The germline V gene encodes CDR1 MNHNS and CDR2 SASEGT. For the CDR3, the DNA is TGTGCCAGCAGTGACGGATTTACGAGAGGTGGGAACACTGAAGCTTTCTTT. This sequence encodes CASSDGFTRGGNTEAFF.

The chain is built from TRBV11-1 and TRBJ2-5, with D uncertain. The last part of the DNA fits TRBJ2-7 better; the J call may be wrong. This CDR3 is built from 15 residues. Germline values: CDR1 SGHAT, CDR2 FQDESV (reference sequence). Here the CDR3 DNA reads TGTGCCAGCAGCTTACGGTGGCAGGAAGACTACGAGCAGTACTTC. Its protein product is CASSLRWQEDYEQYF.

This chain joins TRBV13 and TRBJ2-1; D remains ambiguous. Trimming removed 5 bases from V and 0 bases from J, with 23 bases in between. Germline CDR1 reads PRHDT; CDR2 reads FYEKMQ (reference sequence). The CDR3 runs 19 residues. In nucleotides, the CDR3 is TGTGCCAGCAGCGTCCCTTTCCTTACGGAGTCGAGCTCCTACAATGAGCAGTTCTTC. Amino acids: CASSVPFLTESSSYNEQFF.

The V and J genes are TRBV6-5 and TRBJ1-5; the D is unclear. Germline-derived CDR1 and CDR2 are MNHEY and SVGAGI. CDR3 length: 14 amino acids. V lost 6 bases, J lost 7 bases, and 16 bases lay in between. The CDR3 reads CASSSGLTLQPQHF. In nucleotides, the CDR3 is TGTGCCAGCAGCTCCGGGCTTACCCTCCAGCCCCAGCATTTT.

The V gene is TRBV29-1, the J gene TRBJ1-1; 7 nucleotides agree with TRBD1. The germline V gene encodes CDR1 SQVTM and CDR2 ANQGSEA. This CDR3 has 13 amino acids. The V gene end was trimmed by 4 bases and the J gene end by 10 bases; junction bases not matched to a gene: 12. The CDR3 DNA is TGCAGCGTTGTAGACAGGGCCAGGCCCCTAGCTTTCTTT. The encoded protein is CSVVDRARPLAFF.

This chain links TRBV11-2 with TRBJ1-4; D remains unclear. Trimming took off 1 base at V and 8 bases at J, with 8 bases between the two ends. The CDR3 has 13 residues. In germline, CDR1 is SGHAT, CDR2 FQNNGV. The CDR3 protein is CASSLGTLEKLFF. The CDR3 DNA is TGTGCCAGCAGCTTAGGGACTTTAGAAAAACTGTTTTTT.

This chain connects TRBV4-1 to TRBJ2-2; weak D call: TRBD2 (6 bases). This CDR3 is built from 16 residues. CDR1 is MGHRA, CDR2 YSYEKL, per germline. Trimming removed 4 bases from V and 2 bases from J, with 14 bases in between. As DNA, the CDR3 is TGCGCCAGCAGCCCGGCCGGGACTTTAAACACCGGGGAGCTGTTTTTT. Amino acids: CASSPAGTLNTGELFF.

A single count supports this clone. The genes are TRBV25-1 and TRBJ2-7, with TRBD2 identical over 7 bases. Germline V gives CDR1 MGHDK, CDR2 SYGVNS. The CDR3 runs 10 residues. Trimming at V came to 7 bases and at J to 7 bases, leaving 1 base not matched to a gene. The CDR3 DNA reads TGTGCCAGCATGGGAGGGGAGCAGTACTTC. Translation: CASMGGEQYF.

This chain uses TRBV7-9 with TRBJ2-1; 10 positions agree with TRBD1. J gave up 9 bases and V 2 bases, and 7 bases lay outside the gene matches. Germline V lookup: CDR1 SEHNR, CDR2 FQNEAQ (reference sequence). The CDR3 runs 15 residues. The CDR3 nucleotides read TGTGCCAGCAGCTTAAAGGGACAGGGGTCATTTGAGCAGTTCTTC. Protein product: CASSLKGQGSFEQFF.

The V call is TRBV5-4, the J call TRBJ2-5; D gene uncertain. The germline CDR1 and CDR2 sequences are SGHNT and YYREEE (reference sequence). The CDR3 extends over 12 amino acids. The V end lost 3 bases, the J end lost 4 bases, and 7 bases lay between the germline ends. CDR3 DNA sequence: TGTGCCAGCAGCTCCCCCGGAGAGACCCAGTACTTC. Translated, it gives CASSSPGETQYF. The variable domain in full, completed from reference TRBV5-4 and TRBJ2-5, reads ETGVTQSPTHLIKTRGQQVTLRCSSQSGHNTVSWYQQALGQGPQFIFQYYREEENGRGNFPPRFSGLQFPNYSSELNVNALELDDSALYLCASSSPGETQYFGPGTRLLVL.

The chain has TRBV6-6 and TRBJ2-7; 8 bases line up with TRBD2. The germline CDR1 and CDR2 sequences are MNHNY and SVGAGI (reference sequence). CDR3 size: 12 residues. V dropped 11 bases and J dropped 7; count of bases not matched to a gene: 10. The CDR3 DNA follows: TGTGCCTCCCATCTGGCGGGGGGTGAGCAGTACTTC. As protein: CASHLAGGEQYF.

The chain couples TRBV25-1 to TRBJ1-3, with D perhaps TRBD1 (6 bases). In germline, CDR1 is MGHDK, CDR2 SYGVNS. V was trimmed by 4 bases and J by 4 bases, leaving 17 bases between them. This CDR3 spans 16 amino acids. The CDR3 here is CASSAVTYRVGNTIYF. The CDR3, as DNA: TGTGCCAGCAGTGCAGTAACATACAGGGTGGGAAACACCATATATTTT.

The chain carries TRBV5-6 and TRBJ2-7; D not resolved. Germline lookup yields CDR1 SGHDT and CDR2 YYEEEE. Trimming stripped 3 bases from V and 8 bases from J, with 12 bases between. CDR3 length: 12 amino acids. The chain's CDR3 is CASSSSGTKQYF. The CDR3 coding sequence is TGTGCCAGCAGCTCTTCTGGAACGAAGCAGTACTTC.

The CDR3 DNA is TGCGCCAGCAGCCTTAACTCCGGGACGGCAAATGAAAAACTGTTTTTT. Protein product: CASSLNSGTANEKLFF. This sequence joins TRBV5-1 and TRBJ1-4; D perhaps matches TRBD1 (5 bases). The germline V and J ends were trimmed by 4 bases and 5 bases, with 18 bases remaining between them. The V gene's germline CDR1 is SGHRS and CDR2 YFSETQ. CDR3 size: 16 residues.

The chain combines TRBV7-8 with TRBJ2-1; TRBD2 agrees at 9 bases. In germline, CDR1 is SGHVS, CDR2 FQNEAQ. This CDR3 comprises 15 residues. Losses at the gene ends were 1 base for V and 6 bases for J; bases not matched to a gene: 4. The CDR3: CASSLVSGRLNEQFF. As DNA, the CDR3 is TGTGCCAGCAGCTTAGTCAGCGGGAGGCTCAATGAGCAGTTCTTC.

V usage is TRBV6-6 and J usage is TRBJ2-7; TRBD1 is a possible D gene (6 bases). Between the trimmed V and J ends, which lost 6 bases and 0 bases, there was a span of 12 bases. The CDR3 contains 14 residues. Germline CDR1 is MNHNY and CDR2 is SVGAGI (reference sequence). DNA for the CDR3: TGTGCCAGCAGCCTGACAGGAGACTCCTACGAGCAGTACTTC. Its protein product is CASSLTGDSYEQYF.

This chain uses TRBV7-8 with TRBJ1-2, with a possible D match to TRBD1 (5 bases). CDR1 and CDR2 from the germline V gene are SGHVS and FQNEAQ. V lost 5 bases and J 4 bases, leaving 11 bases between the germline ends. CDR3 length: 13 amino acids. CDR3 DNA: TGTGCCAGCAGCCCGACAGCTTTCTATGGCTACACCTTC. Amino acid sequence: CASSPTAFYGYTF.

V gene TRBV30 combines with J gene TRBJ1-4; a weak D match, TRBD1 (5 bases). The CDR3 is made up of 13 amino acids. Germline CDR1 GTSNPN, CDR2 SVGIG (reference sequence). V was trimmed by 3 bases and J by 8 bases, leaving 13 bases between them. For the CDR3, the DNA is TGTGCCTGGAGGGAAAGGCGGGGGGAAAAACTGTTTTTT. It is translated as CAWRERRGEKLFF.

This sequence joins TRBV7-8 and TRBJ1-1, with unresolved D. This CDR3 is 16 amino acids long. V was shortened by 7 bases and J by 5 bases, with 23 bases between the two germline ends. The germline V gene encodes CDR1 SGHVS and CDR2 FQNEAQ. This chain's CDR3 is CASTLEAAGVRTEAFF. In nucleotides, the CDR3 is TGTGCCAGCACACTAGAGGCCGCGGGTGTTAGGACTGAAGCTTTCTTT.

This rearrangement joins TRBV6-5 to TRBJ2-7, with 8 nucleotides matching TRBD2. Per germline, CDR1 MNHEY and CDR2 SVGAGI. Trimming removed 4 bases from V and 6 bases from J; junction bases left unmatched: 8. The CDR3 runs to 14 residues. CDR3 amino acids: CASSSPGLVSEQYF. The CDR3 DNA reads TGTGCCAGCAGTTCCCCGGGACTAGTGAGCGAGCAGTACTTC.

The chain employs TRBV5-4 and TRBJ1-1, with D uncertain. Germline lookup yields CDR1 SGHNT and CDR2 YYREEE (reference sequence). The CDR3 loop spans 13 amino acids. Trimming stripped 4 bases from V and 4 bases from J, with 11 bases between. For the CDR3, the DNA is TGTGCCAGCAGCCCTTTACTCAGCACTGAAGCTTTCTTT. Translating gives CASSPLLSTEAFF.

J is TRBJ1-2 and V is TRBV6-6; tentatively, D is TRBD1 (6 bases). Between the trimmed V and J ends, which lost 6 bases and 2 bases, there was a span of 10 bases. The CDR3 length is 13 residues. CDR1 and CDR2 from the germline V gene are MNHNY and SVGAGI (reference sequence). This CDR3 is CASRLTGNYGYTF. Here the CDR3 DNA reads TGTGCCAGCAGGCTAACAGGGAACTATGGCTACACCTTC.

The rearrangement links TRBV9 to TRBJ2-1; TRBD2 agrees at 9 bases. The trim removed 0 bases at V and 6 bases at J, leaving 7 bases unmatched. Germline lookup yields CDR1 SGDLS and CDR2 YYNGEE. The CDR3 sequence is 16 residues long. The CDR3 protein is CASSVVGGGALNEQFF. CDR3 in DNA: TGTGCCAGCAGCGTAGTGGGCGGGGGGGCACTCAATGAGCAGTTCTTC.

This rearrangement joins TRBV18 to TRBJ2-3, with 7 nucleotides matching TRBD1. Germline V gene lookup returns CDR1 KGHSH and CDR2 LQKENI. V was clipped by 6 bases and J by 0 bases; unmatched bases: 9. CDR3 length: 16 residues. The CDR3 DNA reads TGTGCCAGCTCGCCGACGACAGGGCTAAGCACAGATACGCAGTATTTT. Translation: CASSPTTGLSTDTQYF.

The rearrangement joins TRBV4-1 to TRBJ1-4; D unclear. V was trimmed by 6 bases and J by 11 bases, leaving 10 bases between them. In germline, CDR1 is MGHRA, CDR2 YSYEKL. The CDR3 length is 11 residues. The CDR3 here is CASRADWKLFF. The CDR3 nucleotides read TGCGCCAGCAGGGCTGACTGGAAACTGTTTTTT.

The genes are TRBV7-2 and TRBJ2-5; TRBD1 is a possible D gene (5 bases). The V end was cut by 1 base, the J end by 4 bases, with 22 bases between. The germline V gene has CDR1 SGHTA and CDR2 FQGNSA. The CDR3 length is 18 residues. This chain's CDR3 is CASSLVSTIQGSGETQYF. CDR3 coding DNA: TGTGCCAGCAGCTTAGTGTCAACCATTCAGGGTTCTGGAGAGACCCAGTACTTC. The full variable domain, its missing parts supplied by reference TRBV7-2 and TRBJ2-5, is GAGVSQSPSNKVTEKGKDVELRCDPISGHTALYWYRQSLGQGLEFLIYFQGNSAPDKSGLPSDRFSAERTGGSVSTLTIQRTQQEDSAVYLCASSLVSTIQGSGETQYFGPGTRLLVL.